These T cell receptor beta chains were read from a single sample in a study of OX40 agonist ivuxolimab in advanced cancers. Here immunoSEQ multiplex PCR was the method, and the copy in TCRdb shows in-frame clones only, minus some. The sample lists about 120,000 clones; 80% to 90% were seen once. The source was CD4+ or CD8+ T cells sorted from blood, collected in a trial of the OX40 agonist ivuxolimab. Every receptor here comes from an adult with an advanced solid tumor such as melanoma, head and neck, liver or kidney cancer. Each CDR3 is given with its conserved first and last residue. The D gene is left open where the match is weak. The listing skips clone size in some rows; elsewhere it reads once, few, many or a size class.

abundance | d_gene | j_gene | v_gene | CDR3nt | CDR3aa
- | - | TRBJ2-5 | TRBV28 | TGTGCCAGCAGTATCCCGCAGGGGATGGAGACCCAGTACTTC | CASSIPQGMETQYF
- | - | TRBJ2-7 | TRBV18 | TGTGCCAGCTCACCGACTAGGGGACAAAGCTCCTACGAGCAGTACTTC | CASSPTRGQSSYEQYF
- | - | TRBJ1-1 | TRBV7-2 | TGTGCCAGCAGCCGCGTTAAGGCTGAAGCTTTCTTT | CASSRVKAEAFF
- | - | TRBJ2-1 | TRBV19 | TGTGCCAGTCGATTTCAGGGGTCCTACAATGAGCAGTTCTTC | CASRFQGSYNEQFF
once | - | TRBJ2-2 | TRBV11-2 | TGTGCCAGCAGCTTTGATCTCGGGGAGCTGTTTTTT | CASSFDLGELFF
- | - | TRBJ1-1 | TRBV18 | TGTGCCAGCTCACCCAGGGAGTTGAGGACTGAAGCTTTCTTT | CASSPRELRTEAFF
- | - | TRBJ2-6 | TRBV9 | TGTGCCAGCAGCGTAGATCCGGGCGTCTCTGGGGCCAACGTCCTGACTTTC | CASSVDPGVSGANVLTF
- | - | TRBJ1-4 | TRBV21-1 | TGTGCCAGCAGCACCCCGTGGGAAGGGTTACTGTTTTTT | CASSTPWEGLLFF
- | - | TRBJ2-3 | TRBV27 | TGTGCCAGCAGTCTAAGGAGAACAGATACGCAGTATTTT | CASSLRRTDTQYF
- | TRBD1 | TRBJ2-7 | TRBV7-9 | TGTGCCAGCAGCCTAGGGACAGCGTACGAGCAGTACTTC | CASSLGTAYEQYF
- | TRBD1 | TRBJ1-4 | TRBV18 | TGTGCCAGCTCACCATCAGGGGGCGGTGAAAAACTGTTTTTT | CASSPSGGGEKLFF
- | - | TRBJ2-3 | TRBV7-6 | TGTGCCAGCAGCTCCGGACGCAGATCCACAGATACGCAGTATTTT | CASSSGRRSTDTQYF
- | - | TRBJ2-3 | TRBV30 | TGTGCCTGGAGTGTGTCGGCAACAGATACGCAGTATTTT | CAWSVSATDTQYF
- | - | TRBJ2-5 | TRBV18 | TGTGCCAGCTCACCACTCGGGAAAGAGACCCAGTACTTC | CASSPLGKETQYF
- | - | TRBJ1-5 | TRBV6-1 | TGTGCCAGCAGTGTCAGGGGATCCCAGCCCCAGCATTTT | CASSVRGSQPQHF
- | TRBD1 | TRBJ1-4 | TRBV7-6 | TGTGCCAGCAGCTTAGCGGGGACAGCTGCAACTAATGAAAAACTGTTTTTT | CASSLAGTAATNEKLFF
- | - | TRBJ2-1 | TRBV25-1 | TGTGCCAGCAGTCGGAGGGGGGGCCTCTATGAGCAGTTCTTC | CASSRRGGLYEQFF
- | - | TRBJ1-5 | TRBV27 | TGTGCCAGCTGGGGGGGCCCCAATCAGCCCCAGCATTTT | CASWGGPNQPQHF
- | - | TRBJ1-2 | TRBV18 | TGTGCCAGCTCGCCCCTTAGGGAGGCTGGCTACACCTTC | CASSPLREAGYTF
- | - | TRBJ2-7 | TRBV4-1 | TGCGCCAGCAGCCAAATGGGGGCAGGGAAGAACTACGAGCAGTACTTC | CASSQMGAGKNYEQYF
- | - | TRBJ2-3 | TRBV4-1 | TGCGCCAGCAGCCAAGAACAGAGCCCAGATACGCAGTATTTT | CASSQEQSPDTQYF
- | - | TRBJ1-1 | TRBV7-2 | TGTGCCAGCAGCTTATGGGGGGGTCCGGCGTTGGGGAACACTGAAGCTTTCTTT | CASSLWGGPALGNTEAFF
few | TRBD1 | TRBJ2-7 | TRBV5-1 | TGCGCCAGCGAATCGGGACAGGGTACCGAGCAGTACTTC | CASESGQGTEQYF
- | TRBD2 | TRBJ2-5 | TRBV4-3 | TGCGCCAGCAGCCAAGTCGGGATAGTAGCGGGGGCACAAGAGACCCAGTACTTC | CASSQVGIVAGAQETQYF
- | TRBD1 | TRBJ1-2 | TRBV5-1 | TGCGCCAGCAGTCAAGGACAGGAGGGCTATGGCTACACCTTC | CASSQGQEGYGYTF
- | - | TRBJ1-1 | TRBV7-2 | TGTGCCAGCAGCCAAGATGTCACCTCTCGGGGTGAAGCTTTCTTT | CASSQDVTSRGEAFF
once | TRBD2 | TRBJ2-5 | TRBV7-9 | TGTGCCAGCAGCACGGGGGGACCCCAAGAGACCCAGTACTTC | CASSTGGPQETQYF
- | - | TRBJ1-2 | TRBV6-6 | TGTGCCAGCAGTTACGGATCGGGGAGCGCAGGAGGCTACACCTTC | CASSYGSGSAGGYTF
- | - | TRBJ1-2 | TRBV27 | TGTGCCAGCAGTTCGCTACAGGTTTCTAACTATGGCTACACCTTC | CASSSLQVSNYGYTF
once | - | TRBJ1-6 | TRBV18 | TGTGCCAGCTCAGTCAACTATAATTCACCCCTCCACTTT | CASSVNYNSPLHF
- | - | TRBJ2-7 | TRBV18 | TGTGCCAGCTCACCGCCAAATTCCTACGAGCAGTACTTC | CASSPPNSYEQYF
- | - | TRBJ2-7 | TRBV19 | TGTGCCAGTAGTAAGGCAGGGAGAGGCTACGAGCAGTACTTC | CASSKAGRGYEQYF
- | - | TRBJ1-5 | TRBV7-2 | TGTGCCAGCAGCCCCGCGGGTCTTGAGCCCCAGCATTTT | CASSPAGLEPQHF
- | - | TRBJ1-1 | TRBV5-6 | TGTGCCAGCAGCTTGTATGGGTTTCGTGCTTTCTTT | CASSLYGFRAFF
- | - | TRBJ2-2 | TRBV5-1 | TGCGCCAGCAGCTTCTACCACGGTACGACCGGGGAGCTGTTTTTT | CASSFYHGTTGELFF
- | - | TRBJ2-3 | TRBV9 | TGTGCCAGCAGCGTGAGTAGTACTGGCACAGATACGCAGTATTTT | CASSVSSTGTDTQYF
once | TRBD1 | TRBJ1-2 | TRBV11-3 | TGTGCCAGCTCCAGGGGGGACGGCTACACCTTC | CASSRGDGYTF
- | - | TRBJ2-6 | TRBV19 | TGTGCCAGTAGTAGGTGGAGTGTTGGGGCCAACGTCCTGACTTTC | CASSRWSVGANVLTF